This T cell receptor beta chain was recovered during a study of cytomegalovirus exposure and HLA in healthy donors. For the study at large: The early release's HLA-typed donors yielded 80 million to 95 million unique TCRs. Study conclusions and caveats: In a later analysis, TCR beta V- and J-gene trimming showed a link to a missense DCLRE1C variant. A later analysis found TCR association rates differed by HLA locus, highest for DRB1 and lowest for HLA-C. Some TCR beta chains (about 170 of them) were listed as cytomegalovirus-associated.

Concerning this clone: Its antigen is not known.

The PCR used 60 Vbeta and 13 Jbeta primers. Sequencing was performed with immunoSEQ multiplex PCR; in TCRdb, only in-frame clones are kept and a portion is missing. The sample consists of some 140,000 clones, 73% of them appearing once. The CDR3 extends over 14 amino acids. Per the germline V gene, CDR1 is SNHLY and CDR2 is FYNNEI. Deletions cut 8 bases from V and 4 bases from J, with 17 bases between. This receptor was taken from a woman in her thirties or forties in good health and CMV-seronegative. The V call is TRBV2, the J call TRBJ1-2, with unresolved D. The sequencing sample was made of PBMCs. The CDR3 DNA sequence: TGTGCCAGCGAGGCGGGTACGTCTCGCTATGGCTACACCTTC. This gives the protein CASEAGTSRYGYTF.